Presented here are 12 T cell receptor beta chains from one specimen sequenced in a study of cytomegalovirus exposure and HLA in healthy donors. The PCR had 60 Vbeta and 13 Jbeta primers. Using immunoSEQ multiplex PCR, the repertoire was profiled, and TCRdb retains in-frame clones only, with some absent. This table has about 160,000 clones, roughly 80% appearing once. The sample was PBMCs. Source of these receptors: a woman in her twenties or thirties in good health and CMV-seropositive.

The rearrangement joins TRBV30 to TRBJ1-4; TRBD1 agrees at 9 bases. V was clipped by 0 bases and J by 8 bases; unmatched bases: 4. Germline lookup yields CDR1 GTSNPN and CDR2 SVGIG (reference sequence). The CDR3 sequence is 14 residues long. CDR3 residues: CAWSVADRGEKLFF. The CDR3 bases are TGTGCCTGGAGTGTAGCGGACAGGGGCGAAAAACTGTTTTTT.

This CDR3 reads CASSLPSDRFGTDTQYF. CDR3 nucleotides: TGTGCCAGCAGTTTACCGTCGGACAGGTTTGGGACAGATACGCAGTATTTT. The chain combines TRBV28 with TRBJ2-3; 7 nucleotides match TRBD1. CDR1 and CDR2 (germline): MDHEN, SYDVKM. The CDR3 extends over 17 amino acids. Losses at the gene ends were 2 bases for V and 3 bases for J; bases not matched to a gene: 11.

The gene calls are TRBV6-4 and TRBJ2-1; TRBD1 aligns across 10 bases. Trimming at V came to 6 bases and at J to 6 bases, leaving 5 bases not matched to a gene. Germline V lookup: CDR1 MRHNA, CDR2 SNTAGT. The CDR3 totals 14 residues. The CDR3 here is CASRKDRGVNEQFF. The DNA for the CDR3 is TGTGCCAGCAGAAAGGACAGGGGGGTCAATGAGCAGTTCTTC.

The chain couples TRBV30 to TRBJ2-1, with D possibly being TRBD2 (6 bases). V shed 3 bases and J shed 1 base, with 10 bases lying between them. Germline-derived CDR1 and CDR2 are GTSNPN and SVGIG (reference sequence). This CDR3 spans 14 amino acids. CDR3 sequence: CAWRLATSYNEQFF. As DNA, the CDR3 is TGTGCCTGGAGGCTAGCGACATCCTACAATGAGCAGTTCTTC.

This clone was detected only once. The rearrangement links TRBV5-1 to TRBJ1-1; D is uncertain. The CDR3 covers 13 residues. The V end lost 3 bases, the J end lost 2 bases, and 8 bases lay between the germline ends. Germline assignment: CDR1 SGHRS and CDR2 YFSETQ. The CDR3 coding sequence is TGCGCCAGCAGCTCCGGGTTCAACACTGAAGCTTTCTTT. It specifies CASSSGFNTEAFF.

This clone was observed a handful of times. J is TRBJ2-3 and V is TRBV11-3, with D tentatively TRBD1 (6 bases). CDR1 and CDR2 (germline): SGHNT, YENEEA. The length of the CDR3 is 13 residues. Trimming cost V 2 bases and J 4 bases, with 7 bases left between them. The CDR3: CASSLPGADTQYF. CDR3 nucleotide sequence: TGTGCCAGCAGCTTACCAGGGGCAGATACGCAGTATTTT.

This chain uses TRBV7-2 with TRBJ2-1, with 7 nucleotides matching TRBD1. CDR3 length: 16 amino acids. V trimming: 2 bases; J trimming: 4 bases; junction bases outside the gene matches: 8. CDR1 is SGHTA, CDR2 FQGNSA, per germline. DNA for the CDR3: TGTGCCAGCAGCTTAAATTGGGACAGTTCTTACAATGAGCAGTTCTTC. Translated: CASSLNWDSSYNEQFF.

The CDR3 DNA reads TGTGCCAGCAGCAAATACGGGGGGACCCCGAACACCGGGGAGCTGTTTTTT. This gives the protein CASSKYGGTPNTGELFF. The rearrangement links TRBV7-6 to TRBJ2-2; 7 positions match TRBD2. Trimming took 5 bases from V and 0 from J; bases not matched to a gene: 9. The length of the CDR3 is 17 residues. Germline V gene lookup returns CDR1 SGHVS and CDR2 FNYEAQ.

This chain uses TRBV5-1 with TRBJ2-7; D might be TRBD1 (6 bases). Trimming cost V 2 bases and J 5 bases, with 11 bases left between them. This CDR3 is built from 13 residues. Germline lookup yields CDR1 SGHRS and CDR2 YFSETQ. The CDR3 region has the DNA TGCGCCAGCAGCTTACAGGGTGGGAACGAGCAGTACTTC. Protein sequence: CASSLQGGNEQYF.

The J gene is TRBJ2-1, the V gene TRBV6-6, with 10 bases fitting TRBD1. After removal of 10 bases from V and 2 bases from J, the junction contained 5 bases not matched to a gene. This CDR3 comprises 14 residues. The germline gives CDR1 MNHNY, CDR2 SVGAGI (reference sequence). The CDR3 DNA sequence: TGTGCCACGCGGGGACAGGGGACCTACAATGAGCAGTTCTTC. It encodes CATRGQGTYNEQFF.

The chain recombines TRBV6-1 with TRBJ1-5; 7 bases fit TRBD1. Trimming removed 4 bases from V and 6 bases from J; junction bases left unmatched: 12. CDR3 length: 16 residues. Germline V gene sequence: CDR1 MNHNS, CDR2 SASEGT. The CDR3 DNA is TGTGCCAGCAGTGCCTCCACAGGGGAAGTGGGTCAGCCCCAGCATTTT. Protein product: CASSASTGEVGQPQHF.

The V gene is TRBV7-2, the J gene TRBJ1-1; 7 bases are a match to TRBD1. The CDR3 length is 16 residues. Germline trimming cut 5 bases from V and 0 bases from J; bases unmatched to any gene: 9. Germline CDR1 SGHTA, CDR2 FQGNSA. For the CDR3, the DNA is TGTGCCAGCAGCCAAAACAGACAGGGCTTGAACACTGAAGCTTTCTTT. Its translation is CASSQNRQGLNTEAFF.